Detailed here is one T cell receptor beta chain. Which antigen it targets is not known. Base qualities are missing; no much larger clone stands one base away. The CDR1 and CDR2 encoded by the germline V gene are LGHNA and YNFKEQ. Measured from the cysteine to the phenylalanine, the CDR3 is 12 residues long. Solely the CDR3 DNA is kept, with 36 bases framed from the first base. A distance of 10 bases separates the germline ends of V and J, which lose 2 bases and 9 bases respectively. The immunoSEQ Assay, a bias-controlled multiplex PCR, was used to amplify TCRbeta CDR3 regions from genomic DNA. The authors' analysis ran thus. Nucleated cell counts per sample were estimated from amplification of reference gene primers within the assay. Sequence reads were collapsed and filtered to measure the absolute abundance of every unique TCRbeta CDR3 rearrangement. Productive Simpson clonality was computed per sample as the square root of Simpson's diversity index over productive rearrangements. Here the immuneACCESS table is served through TCRdb, limited to in-frame sequences with V and J called. Missing clones are a known gap in these copies; in checked studies unresolved V genes cover under half, and the rest lacks a known reason. V, J and clone size reflect that table, while D and trimming were determined from the DNA. The sample records over 150,000 clones, under 85% of which are singletons. The ten largest clones capture about 3.8% of the sample.

Collaborating institutions collected whole blood in K2EDTA tubes following their own protocols. For TCRbeta analysis, collaborators shipped samples in one of three forms: frozen whole blood, isolated PBMCs, or DNA extracted from either of those sample types. This sample was included in a study of blood T cell repertoires in COVID-19 (dated by TCRdb to about 2020). For the wider study: Samples from collaborators originated in the United States, Italy and Spain and spanned both the acute and convalescent phases of COVID-19. Deeply sampled blood TCRbeta repertoires from subjects exposed to, actively infected with, or recovered from COVID-19 were included in the dataset. A freely available public database, intended as a resource for researchers studying the immune response to SARS-CoV-2, is where the repertoires were released. Where available, HLA class I and class II types were taken from metadata supplied by the sample provider and were not determined by assay-based typing. The samples were drawn from two sources: the first 160 participants of the ongoing ImmuneRACE study, and over 1,000 subjects contributed by 6 global collaborators. Sample metadata almost always included a de-identified subject ID, COVID-19 status, age in years and sex. The material from the prospective study consisted of cDNA or gDNA derived from T cells, B-cell-depleted T cells, or PBMCs.

What the study reported, not specific to this receptor: How much clinical and demographic metadata was included differed by source and by participant, and the metadata was provided uncurated.

The chain couples TRBV4-2 to TRBJ2-5, and the D gene may be TRBD2, 6 bases matching. The receptor was derived from an elderly woman with acute or convalescent COVID-19. Specimen: peripheral blood. CDR3 region: CASSQNREAQYF. The DNA is as follows: TGTGCCAGCAGCCAAAATAGGGAGGCCCAGTACTTC.